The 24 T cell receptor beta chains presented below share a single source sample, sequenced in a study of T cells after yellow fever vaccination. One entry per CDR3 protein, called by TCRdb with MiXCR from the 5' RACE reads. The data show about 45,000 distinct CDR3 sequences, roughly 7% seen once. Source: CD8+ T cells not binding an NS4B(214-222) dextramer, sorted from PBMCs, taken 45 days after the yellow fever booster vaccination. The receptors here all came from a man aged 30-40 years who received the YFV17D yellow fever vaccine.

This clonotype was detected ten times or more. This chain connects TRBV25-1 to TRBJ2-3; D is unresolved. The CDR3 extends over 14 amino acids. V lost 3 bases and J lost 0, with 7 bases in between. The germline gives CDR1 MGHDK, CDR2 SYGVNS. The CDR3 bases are TGTGCCAGCAGTGAGCTTCGTAGCACAGATACGCAGTATTTT. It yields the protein CASSELRSTDTQYF.

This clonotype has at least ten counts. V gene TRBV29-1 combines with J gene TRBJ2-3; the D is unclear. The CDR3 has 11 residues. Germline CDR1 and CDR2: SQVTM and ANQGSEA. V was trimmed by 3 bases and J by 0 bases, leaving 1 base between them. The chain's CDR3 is CSVDSTDTQYF. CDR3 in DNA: TGCAGCGTTGACAGCACAGATACGCAGTATTTT.

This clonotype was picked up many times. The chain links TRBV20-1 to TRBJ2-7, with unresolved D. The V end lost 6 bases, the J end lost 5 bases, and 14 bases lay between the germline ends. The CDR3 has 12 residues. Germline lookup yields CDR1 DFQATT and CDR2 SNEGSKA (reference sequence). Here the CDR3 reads CSASVVSNEQYF. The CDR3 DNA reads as TGCAGTGCCTCGGTGGTTTCCAACGAGCAGTACTTC.

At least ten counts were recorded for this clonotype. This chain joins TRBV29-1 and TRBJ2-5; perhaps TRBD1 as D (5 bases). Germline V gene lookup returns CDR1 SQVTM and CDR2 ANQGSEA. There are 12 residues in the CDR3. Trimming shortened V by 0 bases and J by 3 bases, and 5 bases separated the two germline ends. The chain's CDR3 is CSVEETEETQYF. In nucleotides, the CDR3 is TGCAGCGTTGAAGAGACAGAAGAGACCCAGTACTTC. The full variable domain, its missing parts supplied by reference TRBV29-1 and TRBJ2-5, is SAVISQKPSRDICQRGTSLTIQCQVDSQVTMMFWYRQQPGQSLTLIATANQGSEATYESGFVIDKFPISRPNLTFSTLTVSNMSPEDSSIYLCSVEETEETQYFGPGTRLLVL.

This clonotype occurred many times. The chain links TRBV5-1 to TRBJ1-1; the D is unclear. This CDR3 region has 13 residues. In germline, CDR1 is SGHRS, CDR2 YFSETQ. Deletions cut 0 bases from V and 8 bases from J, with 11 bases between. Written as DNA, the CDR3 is TGCGCCAGCAGCTTGGGCGCCGGAAACGAAGCTTTCTTT. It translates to CASSLGAGNEAFF.

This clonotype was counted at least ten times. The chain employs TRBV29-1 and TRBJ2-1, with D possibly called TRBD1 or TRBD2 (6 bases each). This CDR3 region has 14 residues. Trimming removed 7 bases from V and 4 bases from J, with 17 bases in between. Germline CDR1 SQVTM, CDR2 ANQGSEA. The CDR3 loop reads CSATGASVYNEQFF. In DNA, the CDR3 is TGCAGCGCCACGGGGGCTAGCGTATACAATGAGCAGTTCTTC.

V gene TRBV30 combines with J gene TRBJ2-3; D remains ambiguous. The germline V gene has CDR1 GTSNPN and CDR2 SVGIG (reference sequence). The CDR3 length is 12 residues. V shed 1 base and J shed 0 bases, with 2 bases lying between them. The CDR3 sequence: CAWSGSTDTQYF. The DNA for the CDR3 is TGTGCCTGGAGTGGCAGCACAGATACGCAGTATTTT.

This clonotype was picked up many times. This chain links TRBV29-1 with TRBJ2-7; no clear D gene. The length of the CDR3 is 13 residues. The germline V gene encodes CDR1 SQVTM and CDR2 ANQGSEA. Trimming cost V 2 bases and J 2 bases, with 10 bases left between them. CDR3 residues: CSVESTDTYEQYF. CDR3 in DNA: TGCAGCGTTGAATCTACGGATACCTACGAGCAGTACTTC.

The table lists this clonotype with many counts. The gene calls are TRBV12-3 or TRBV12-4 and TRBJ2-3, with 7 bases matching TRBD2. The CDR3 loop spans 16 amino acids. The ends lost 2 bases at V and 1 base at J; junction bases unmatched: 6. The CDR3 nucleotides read TGTGCCAGCAGTTTAAATTTGGCGGGAGGCACAGATACGCAGTATTTT. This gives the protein CASSLNLAGGTDTQYF.

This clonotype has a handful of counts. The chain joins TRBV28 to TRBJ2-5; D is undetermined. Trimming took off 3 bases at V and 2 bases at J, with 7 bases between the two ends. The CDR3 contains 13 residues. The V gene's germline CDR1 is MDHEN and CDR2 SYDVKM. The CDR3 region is CASSFQFQETQYF. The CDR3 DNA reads TGTGCCAGCAGTTTCCAGTTTCAAGAGACCCAGTACTTC.

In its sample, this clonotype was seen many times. The CDR3 region has the DNA TGTGCCAGCAGTTATGGAGCGGGACTACCCAATGAGCAGTTCTTC. It translates to CASSYGAGLPNEQFF. J is TRBJ2-1 and V is TRBV6-5; 7 positions agree with TRBD2. Trimming took 3 bases from V and 6 from J; bases not matched to a gene: 8. The CDR3 sequence is 15 residues long. Germline CDR1 MNHEY, CDR2 SVGAGI.

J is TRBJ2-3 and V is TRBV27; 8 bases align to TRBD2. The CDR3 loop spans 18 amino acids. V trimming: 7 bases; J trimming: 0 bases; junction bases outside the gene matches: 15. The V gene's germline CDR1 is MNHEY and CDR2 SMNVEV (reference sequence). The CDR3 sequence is CASTLDYGLAASTDTQYF. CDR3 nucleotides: TGTGCCAGCACCCTTGACTATGGACTAGCTGCTAGCACAGATACGCAGTATTTT.

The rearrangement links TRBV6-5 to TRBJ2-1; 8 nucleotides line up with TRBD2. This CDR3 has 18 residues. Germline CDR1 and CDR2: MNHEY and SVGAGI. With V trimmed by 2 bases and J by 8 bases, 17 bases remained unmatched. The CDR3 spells CASSYATASGPGRYEQFF. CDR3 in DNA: TGTGCCAGCAGTTACGCTACAGCTAGCGGGCCGGGTCGTTATGAGCAGTTCTTC.

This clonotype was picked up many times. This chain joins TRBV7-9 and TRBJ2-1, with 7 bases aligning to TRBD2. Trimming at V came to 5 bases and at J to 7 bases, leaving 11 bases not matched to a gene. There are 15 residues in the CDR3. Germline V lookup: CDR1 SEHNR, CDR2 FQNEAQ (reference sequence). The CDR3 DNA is TGTGCCAGCAGCCTTGGGCGGGAGCCCGTGAATGAGCAGTTCTTC. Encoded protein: CASSLGREPVNEQFF.

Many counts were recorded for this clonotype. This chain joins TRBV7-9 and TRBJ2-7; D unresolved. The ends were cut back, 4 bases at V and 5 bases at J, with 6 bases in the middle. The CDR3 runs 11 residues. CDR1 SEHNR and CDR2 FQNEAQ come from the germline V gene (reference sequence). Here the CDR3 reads CASSYLDEQYF. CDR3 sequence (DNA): TGTGCCAGCAGCTACCTCGACGAGCAGTACTTC.

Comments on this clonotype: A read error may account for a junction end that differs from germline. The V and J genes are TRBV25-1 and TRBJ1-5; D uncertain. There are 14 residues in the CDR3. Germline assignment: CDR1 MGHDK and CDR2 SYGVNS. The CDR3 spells CASSEYSLNQPQNF. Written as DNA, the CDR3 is TGTGCCAGCAGTGAATATTCCCTCAATCAGCCCCAGAATTTT.

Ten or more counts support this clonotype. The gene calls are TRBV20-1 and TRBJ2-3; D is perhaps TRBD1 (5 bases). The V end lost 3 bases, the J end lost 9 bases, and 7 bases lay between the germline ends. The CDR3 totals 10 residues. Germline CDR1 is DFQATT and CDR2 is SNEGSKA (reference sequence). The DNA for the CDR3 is TGCAGTGCTAGTTGGGGCACGCAGTATTTT. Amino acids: CSASWGTQYF.

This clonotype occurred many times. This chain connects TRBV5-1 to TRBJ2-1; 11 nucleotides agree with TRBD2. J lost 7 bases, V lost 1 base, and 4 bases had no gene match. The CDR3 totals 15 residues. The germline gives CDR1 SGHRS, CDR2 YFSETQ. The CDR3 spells CASSLTSGSGNEQFF. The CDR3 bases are TGCGCCAGCAGCTTGACTAGCGGGAGTGGTAATGAGCAGTTCTTC.

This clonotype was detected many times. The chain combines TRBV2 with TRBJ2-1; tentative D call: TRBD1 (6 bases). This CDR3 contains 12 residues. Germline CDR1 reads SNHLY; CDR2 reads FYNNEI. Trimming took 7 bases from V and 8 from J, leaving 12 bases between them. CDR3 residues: CASTNRVDEQFF. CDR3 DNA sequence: TGTGCCAGCACAAACAGGGTCGATGAGCAGTTCTTC.

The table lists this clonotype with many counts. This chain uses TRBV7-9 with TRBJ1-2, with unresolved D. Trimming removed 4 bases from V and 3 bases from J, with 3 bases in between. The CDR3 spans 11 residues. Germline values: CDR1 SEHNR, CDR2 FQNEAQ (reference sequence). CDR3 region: CASSSDYGYTF. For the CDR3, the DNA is TGTGCCAGCAGCTCCGACTATGGCTACACCTTC.

The CDR3 region has the DNA TGCAGTGCTAGCTCCTCTTCTTTGAAAGGGGGCTACTACGAGCAGTACTTC. Translation: CSASSSSLKGGYYEQYF. This chain uses TRBV20-1 with TRBJ2-7; TRBD1 matches 7 bases. This CDR3 comprises 17 residues. From germline, CDR1 is DFQATT and CDR2 SNEGSKA (reference sequence). The V segment lost 3 bases and the J segment 3 bases; nucleotides outside the gene matches: 17.

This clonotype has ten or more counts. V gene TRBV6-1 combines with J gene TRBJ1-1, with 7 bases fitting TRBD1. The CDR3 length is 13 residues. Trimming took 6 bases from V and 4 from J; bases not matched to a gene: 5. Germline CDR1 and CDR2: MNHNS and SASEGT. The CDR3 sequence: CASRPTGATEAFF. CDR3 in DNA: TGTGCCAGCAGGCCCACAGGGGCCACTGAAGCTTTCTTT.

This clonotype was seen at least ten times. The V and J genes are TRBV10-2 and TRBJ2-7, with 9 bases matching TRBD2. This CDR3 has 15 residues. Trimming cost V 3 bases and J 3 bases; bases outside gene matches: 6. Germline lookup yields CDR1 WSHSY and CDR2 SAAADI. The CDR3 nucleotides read TGCGCCAGCAGTGAAGCCCTAGCGGGGATCTACGAGCAGTACTTC. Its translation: CASSEALAGIYEQYF.

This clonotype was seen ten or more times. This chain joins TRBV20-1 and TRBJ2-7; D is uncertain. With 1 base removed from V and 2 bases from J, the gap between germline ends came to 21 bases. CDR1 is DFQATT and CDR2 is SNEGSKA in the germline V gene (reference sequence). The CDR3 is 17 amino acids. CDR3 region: CSARGPILKGTPYEQYF. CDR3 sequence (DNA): TGCAGTGCTAGAGGCCCCATTTTGAAGGGTACCCCCTACGAGCAGTACTTC.